This TCR beta chain was captured in a study of a mutant IDH1 vaccine in newly diagnosed glioma. Across the study: Before enrollment, the patients had been treated with radiotherapy alone, temozolomide alone, or both together. Most of them had received both. Findings and caveats of the study: Pseudoprogression appeared unlinked to shifts in leading peripheral T cell clonotypes. Immune responses induced by the vaccine were seen in just over 90% of patients, spanning multiple MHC alleles.

Between the trimmed V and J ends, which lost 1 base and 5 bases, there was a span of 17 bases. Germline CDR1 is SGHTA and CDR2 is FQGTGA. The CDR3 is 17 amino acids. The data were produced by immunoSEQ multiplex PCR, yet TCRdb's version contains in-frame clones alone and is incomplete. The sample lists just over 80,000 clones; almost 85% were seen once. The time point denotes: week 23, last vaccination. Every single dose of the vaccine, 300 ug of mutant IDH1 20-mer peptide, came with topical imiquimod. New astrocytomas of WHO grade 3 or 4 that were IDH1-mutant and ATRX-lost were found in the donors. For this clone: Its antigen is undetermined.

Here the sequenced sample was PBMCs, taken from a glioma patient whose treatment included an IDH1 peptide vaccine. The clonotype comes from a man aged 25 to 40 with glioma. Some clones in this sample may be carry-over from other donors' samples. The chain uses TRBV7-3 and TRBJ2-2; perhaps TRBD1 as D (6 bases). The CDR3 is CASSLIRGQGITGELFF. Here the CDR3 DNA reads TGTGCCAGCAGCTTAATTCGAGGTCAGGGGATTACCGGGGAGCTGTTTTTT.